The next 32 T cell receptor beta chains were all read from a single sample in a study of blood T cell repertoires in COVID-19. Here immunoSEQ multiplex PCR was the method, and the copy in TCRdb shows in-frame clones only, minus some. The sample includes 30,000 or so clones, approximately 81% seen only once; the top ten take 8% to 10%. The specimen was peripheral blood. These receptors originate from a man aged 80 or over with active COVID-19.

The chain carries TRBV11-2 and TRBJ2-7, with TRBD1 matching 7 bases. The CDR3 runs to 15 residues. The V and J ends lost 5 bases and 2 bases, in that order; junction bases with no gene match: 9. The germline gives CDR1 SGHAT, CDR2 FQNNGV. CDR3 region: CASSHPGQQTYEQYF. DNA for the CDR3: TGTGCCAGCAGCCACCCGGGACAGCAAACCTACGAGCAGTACTTC.

The rearrangement uses TRBV6-5 and TRBJ2-3, with 7 bases that match TRBD1. After removal of 7 bases from V and 0 bases from J, the junction contained 7 bases not matched to a gene. This CDR3 contains 15 residues. The germline CDR1 and CDR2 sequences are MNHEY and SVGAGI. CDR3 sequence reads: CASTQDRLSTDTQYF. The CDR3 coding sequence is TGTGCCAGCACCCAGGACAGGCTGAGCACAGATACGCAGTATTTT.

J is TRBJ1-1 and V is TRBV29-1, with D unresolved. Trimming left V 7 bases short and J 3 bases short, with 6 bases between. Germline V gene lookup returns CDR1 SQVTM and CDR2 ANQGSEA. The CDR3 covers 10 residues. The CDR3 coding sequence is TGCAGCGCCCGCGACACTGAAGCTTTCTTT. Protein: CSARDTEAFF.

This clone is a singleton in its sample. CDR3 in DNA: TGTGCCTGGAGTGTAACTAGCGTCTACAATGAGCAGTTCTTC. Translated, it gives CAWSVTSVYNEQFF. The chain carries TRBV30 and TRBJ2-1; 7 bases map to TRBD2. The germline CDR1 and CDR2 sequences are GTSNPN and SVGIG (reference sequence). The CDR3 has 14 residues. The ends lost 0 bases at V and 3 bases at J; junction bases unmatched: 2.

This chain joins TRBV6-6 and TRBJ1-4; TRBD1 matches at 8 bases. The germline gives CDR1 MNHNY, CDR2 SVGAGI (reference sequence). Unmatched junction bases numbered 11, after V lost 6 bases and J lost 8 bases. The CDR3 is 15 residues long. CDR3 bases: TGTGCCAGCAGGCTGGACAGGGAATCTCCGGAAAAACTGTTTTTT. Translated, it gives CASRLDRESPEKLFF.

This chain links TRBV28 with TRBJ2-1; 7 bases align to TRBD1. The germline V gene has CDR1 MDHEN and CDR2 SYDVKM. Trimming cost V 6 bases and J 5 bases; bases outside gene matches: 10. This CDR3 has 15 amino acids. The CDR3 region has the DNA TGTGCCAGCAGGCGACTGGGGACAGCCAACAATGAGCAGTTCTTC. This gives the protein CASRRLGTANNEQFF.

The gene calls are TRBV5-1 and TRBJ1-6, with D possibly TRBD1 on 5 matching bases. The germline V gene encodes CDR1 SGHRS and CDR2 YFSETQ. V was shortened by 3 bases and J by 7 bases, with 11 bases between the two germline ends. There are 14 residues in the CDR3. CDR3 region: CASSSSTDNSPLHF. In DNA form, the CDR3 reads TGCGCCAGCAGCTCGTCGACAGACAATTCACCCCTCCACTTT. The full variable domain, with the rest looked up from reference TRBV5-1 and TRBJ1-6, is KAGVTQTPRYLIKTRGQQVTLSCSPISGHRSVSWYQQTPGQGLQFLFEYFSETQRNKGNFPGRFSGRQFSNSRSEMNVSTLELGDSALYLCASSSSTDNSPLHFGNGTRLTVT.

With respect to this clone: Other DNA sequences of this sample code for an identical CDR3. The chain joins TRBV10-2 to TRBJ1-5; no clear D gene. The CDR3 length is 16 residues. Per the germline V gene, CDR1 is WSHSY and CDR2 is SAAADI. V lost 3 bases, J lost 6 bases, and 18 bases lay in between. CDR3 bases: TGCGCCAGCAGTGAACCAGGCTCCGGGGAAGGTCAGCCCCAGCATTTT. It is translated as CASSEPGSGEGQPQHF.

This clone was seen more than once but under ten times. The rearrangement uses TRBV10-1 and TRBJ1-6; unclear D gene. Germline CDR1 reads WNHNN; CDR2 reads SYGVQD (reference sequence). The CDR3 sequence is 12 residues long. V lost 3 bases and J 7 bases, leaving 4 bases between the germline ends. Here the CDR3 reads CASSDGNSPLHF. The CDR3 coding sequence is TGCGCCAGCAGTGACGGGAATTCACCCCTCCACTTT.

V and J are TRBV25-1 and TRBJ2-5; unclear D gene. This CDR3 region has 13 residues. Trimming stripped 4 bases from V and 0 bases from J, with 6 bases between. The V gene's germline CDR1 is MGHDK and CDR2 SYGVNS. The CDR3, as DNA: TGTGCCAGCAGTGTCCCGGACCAAGAGACCCAGTACTTC. Translation gives CASSVPDQETQYF.

V and J are TRBV4-1 and TRBJ1-2; 10 nucleotides match TRBD1. After removal of 3 bases from V and 7 bases from J, the junction contained 11 bases not matched to a gene. The germline V gene has CDR1 MGHRA and CDR2 YSYEKL. CDR3 length equals 16 residues. The CDR3 sequence: CASSQTPRQGAGGYTF. The DNA of the CDR3 is TGCGCCAGCAGCCAGACCCCCCGACAGGGGGCGGGTGGCTACACCTTC.

This clone showed up just once. The V gene is TRBV4-2, the J gene TRBJ1-2; a possible D gene is TRBD1 (5 bases). The CDR3 runs 14 residues. V was cut by 1 base and J by 8 bases, with 14 bases left in between. Germline assignment: CDR1 LGHNA and CDR2 YNFKEQ. As DNA, the CDR3 is TGTGCCAGCAGCCAAGGTGCAGGGATGGGGGGCTACACCTTC. This codes for CASSQGAGMGGYTF.

In its sample, this clone was seen a few times. This chain uses TRBV29-1 with TRBJ1-5; D is possibly TRBD1 (6 bases). The germline V and J ends were trimmed by 1 base and 4 bases, with 11 bases remaining between them. The CDR3 spans 14 residues. In germline, CDR1 is SQVTM, CDR2 ANQGSEA. The CDR3 nucleotides read TGCAGCGTTGAAGTGGGGGCAGGTAATCAGCCCCAGCATTTT. Its translation: CSVEVGAGNQPQHF.

The V call is TRBV18, the J call TRBJ1-2; 8 bases map to TRBD1. Trimming cost V 3 bases and J 6 bases; bases outside gene matches: 3. Germline-derived CDR1 and CDR2 are KGHSH and LQKENI. This CDR3 has 13 amino acids. CDR3 coding DNA: TGTGCCAGCTCACCGAGGACAGGGAATGGCTACACCTTC. Amino acid sequence: CASSPRTGNGYTF.

J is TRBJ1-6 and V is TRBV5-1, with 8 positions matching TRBD1. The CDR3 has 15 amino acids. J gave up 5 bases and V 0 bases, and 1 base lay outside the gene matches. Germline CDR1 SGHRS, CDR2 YFSETQ. The CDR3 bases are TGCGCCAGCAGCTTGGAGACAGGGGATAATTCACCCCTCCACTTT. Protein: CASSLETGDNSPLHF.

A few counts support this clone. In DNA, the CDR3 is TGTGCCAGCAGCCAAGGTTTGGGGGCCGAGGTAGGCAATCAGCCCCAGCATTTT. It specifies CASSQGLGAEVGNQPQHF. The chain joins TRBV3-1 (or the pseudogene TRBV3-2) to TRBJ1-5, with a weak D call TRBD1 (6 bases). Germline-derived CDR1 and CDR2 are LGHDT and YNNKEL (reference sequence). CDR3 size: 18 residues. Trimming took off 1 base at V and 2 bases at J, with 18 bases between the two ends.

This chain uses TRBV5-1 with TRBJ2-1, with TRBD2 identical over 12 bases. Germline loops: CDR1 SGHRS, CDR2 YFSETQ. V shed 3 bases and J 5 bases; nucleotides not matched to a gene: 3. The length of the CDR3 is 15 residues. The CDR3 DNA follows: TGCGCCAGCAGCTCAGGACTAGCGGGGAACAATGAGCAGTTCTTC. This sequence encodes CASSSGLAGNNEQFF.

About this clone itself: Different DNA sequences within this sample yield the same CDR3. The rearrangement links TRBV14 to TRBJ2-3, with a possible D match to TRBD2 (6 bases). This CDR3 spans 14 amino acids. Germline CDR1 is SGHDN and CDR2 is FVKESK. Trimming pared 1 base from V and 4 bases from J, leaving 9 bases between. The CDR3 DNA is TGTGCCAGCAGCCAAGCACTAGCTTCAGATACGCAGTATTTT. The encoded protein is CASSQALASDTQYF.

On this clone itself: An end of the junction differs from the germline gene, which may be a read error. The rearrangement joins TRBV11-1 to TRBJ1-2, with TRBD1 matching over 11 bases. This CDR3 spans 11 amino acids. The germline V gene has CDR1 SGHAT and CDR2 FQDESV (reference sequence). The DNA for the CDR3 is TGTGCCAGCAGCAAGGGACAGGGGGAATTCTTC. This translates into CASSKGQGEFF. The full variable domain, its missing parts supplied by reference TRBV11-1 and TRBJ1-2, is EAEVAQSPRYKITEKSQAVAFWCDPISGHATLYWYRQILGQGPELLVQFQDESVVDDSQLPKDRFSAERLKGVDSTLKIQPAELGDSAMYLCASSKGQGEFFGSGTRLTVV.

The chain combines TRBV10-3 with TRBJ1-1; TRBD1 agrees at 7 bases. The CDR3 is 14 residues long. Germline V gene sequence: CDR1 ENHRY, CDR2 SYGVKD. V lost 3 bases to trimming and J lost 3 bases; unmatched junction nucleotides: 4. The CDR3 bases are TGTGCCATCAGTGAAAGGGGGCTGGACACTGAAGCTTTCTTT. Its translation: CAISERGLDTEAFF.

The rearrangement links TRBV10-1 to TRBJ1-5; 7 bases match TRBD1. The CDR3 spans 15 residues. Germline CDR1 WNHNN, CDR2 SYGVQD (reference sequence). Trimming at V came to 3 bases and at J to 6 bases, leaving 8 bases not matched to a gene. The CDR3 reads CASSEFRQGPQPQHF. The CDR3 region has the DNA TGCGCCAGCAGTGAATTCCGACAGGGCCCTCAGCCCCAGCATTTT.

The J gene is TRBJ2-1, the V gene TRBV7-6, with 8 nucleotides matching TRBD1. The CDR3 is 15 amino acids. Germline CDR1 reads SGHVS; CDR2 reads FNYEAQ. V lost 5 bases to trimming and J lost 0 bases; unmatched junction nucleotides: 3. The CDR3 reads CASSQGASSYNEQFF. The CDR3 bases are TGTGCCAGCAGCCAGGGGGCTAGCTCCTACAATGAGCAGTTCTTC.

V usage is TRBV18 and J usage is TRBJ1-1, with TRBD1 matching over 7 bases. The CDR3 sequence is 14 residues long. V trimming: 3 bases; J trimming: 1 base; junction bases outside the gene matches: 2. CDR1 and CDR2 (germline): KGHSH, LQKENI. The CDR3 DNA follows: TGTGCCAGCTCACCCCGGACAGGGAACACTGAAGCTTTCTTT. Protein: CASSPRTGNTEAFF.

The CDR3 region is CASKHRDRTQPQHF. As DNA, the CDR3 is TGCGCCAGCAAACACCGGGACAGGACCCAGCCCCAGCATTTT. V is TRBV23-1 and J is TRBJ1-5; 8 bases agree with TRBD1. TRBV23-1 is an ORF for which the function is uncertain. V gave up 7 bases and J gave up 7 bases; unmatched junction bases: 9. The CDR3 covers 14 residues.

The chain uses TRBV30 and TRBJ1-2; 7 bases agree with TRBD1. This CDR3 region has 12 residues. The germline CDR1 and CDR2 sequences are GTSNPN and SVGIG (reference sequence). CDR3 in DNA: TGTGCTGCGACCAGGGGGGAGGAAGGCTACACCTTC. It encodes CAATRGEEGYTF.

The chain uses TRBV5-1 and TRBJ2-7; TRBD2 is a possible D gene (5 bases). The germline V and J ends were trimmed by 0 bases and 7 bases, with 11 bases remaining between them. Germline V gene sequence: CDR1 SGHRS, CDR2 YFSETQ. The CDR3 length is 13 residues. The chain's CDR3 is CASSLASSSEQYF. The CDR3 coding sequence is TGCGCCAGCAGCTTGGCCTCTAGCTCGGAGCAGTACTTC.

The chain joins TRBV5-1 to TRBJ2-3; D might be TRBD1 (5 bases). Germline CDR1 and CDR2: SGHRS and YFSETQ. This CDR3 is 15 amino acids long. Deletions cut 3 bases from V and 4 bases from J, with 15 bases between. Here the CDR3 DNA reads TGCGCCAGCAGCTCTGACAGTGTTCAGGCAGATACGCAGTATTTT. It specifies CASSSDSVQADTQYF.

V is TRBV5-6 and J is TRBJ2-7, with 7 bases matching TRBD1. Germline V gene lookup returns CDR1 SGHDT and CDR2 YYEEEE. The CDR3 is 15 amino acids. The ends lost 4 bases at V and 4 bases at J; junction bases unmatched: 11. CDR3 in amino acids: CASSVGRDSFYEQYF. The CDR3 nucleotides are TGTGCCAGCAGCGTTGGCCGGGACAGCTTTTACGAGCAGTACTTC.

The J gene is TRBJ2-7, the V gene TRBV30, with 13 bases aligning to TRBD2. Germline CDR1 reads GTSNPN; CDR2 reads SVGIG (reference sequence). The CDR3 length is 13 residues. Here the CDR3 DNA reads TGTGGCCTGACTAGCGGGGGGTACTACGAGCAGTACTTC. It is translated as CGLTSGGYYEQYF. The variable domain in full, with the rest retrieved from reference TRBV30 and TRBJ2-7, is SQTIHQWPATLVQPVGSPLSLECTVEGTSNPNLYWYRQAAGRGLQLLFYSVGIGQISSEVPQNLSASRPQDRQFILSSKKLLLSDSGFYLCGLTSGGYYEQYFGPGTRLTVT.

This chain connects TRBV7-8 to TRBJ2-7; D unclear. This CDR3 contains 13 residues. V lost 5 bases and J lost 0, with 8 bases in between. Germline V gene sequence: CDR1 SGHVS, CDR2 FQNEAQ. The DNA of the CDR3 is TGTGCCAGCAGCCCCGTATCCTCCTACGAGCAGTACTTC. This encodes CASSPVSSYEQYF.

J is TRBJ2-6 and V is TRBV4-1, with D possibly TRBD2 on 6 matching bases. From germline, CDR1 is MGHRA and CDR2 YSYEKL. V was clipped by 0 bases and J by 2 bases, with 11 bases between them. The CDR3 spans 17 residues. The CDR3 region has the DNA TGCGCCAGCAGCCAAGATCGGTTAGCGGCTGGGGCCAACGTCCTGACTTTC. Residues: CASSQDRLAAGANVLTF.

A word on this clone: Germline is not matched at one junction end, which may reflect a read error. The chain combines TRBV6-5 with TRBJ2-7; TRBD2 matches at 9 bases. Per the germline V gene, CDR1 is MNHEY and CDR2 is SVGAGI. CDR3 size: 15 residues. Here the CDR3 DNA reads TGTGCCTGCAGGATAATAGCGGGGGAATCCTACGAGCAGTACTTC. It translates to CACRIIAGESYEQYF.